A single sample is the source of the 13 T cell receptor beta chains below, sequenced in a study of cytomegalovirus exposure and HLA in healthy donors. Here immunoSEQ multiplex PCR was the method, and the copy in TCRdb shows in-frame clones only, minus some. The sample lists about 140,000 clones; approximately 89% were seen once. The sequenced material came from PBMCs. Receptors originate from a man younger than 35 in good health and CMV-seronegative.

This rearrangement joins TRBV13 to TRBJ1-6, with TRBD1 matching 9 bases. The ends lost 7 bases at V and 9 bases at J; junction bases unmatched: 7. Germline V lookup: CDR1 PRHDT, CDR2 FYEKMQ (reference sequence). CDR3 size: 14 residues. The chain's CDR3 is CASTWGTGSSPLHF. The DNA for the CDR3 is TGTGCCAGCACCTGGGGGACAGGGAGTTCACCCCTCCACTTT.

This clone was seen more than once but under ten times. The gene calls are TRBV19 and TRBJ1-1, with D hard to call. The CDR3 loop spans 13 amino acids. Per germline, CDR1 LNHDA and CDR2 SQIVND (reference sequence). Trimming removed 4 bases from V and 1 base from J, with 7 bases in between. CDR3 region: CASSTGRNTEAFF. CDR3 DNA sequence: TGTGCCAGTAGTACCGGGAGGAACACTGAAGCTTTCTTT.

V and J are TRBV18 and TRBJ2-5, with D perhaps matching TRBD2 (7 bases). With 4 bases removed from V and 2 bases from J, the gap between germline ends came to 17 bases. The V gene's germline CDR1 is KGHSH and CDR2 LQKENI. This CDR3 spans 16 amino acids. The CDR3, as DNA: TGTGCCAGCTCACTTAGGGGAGCGGGGACACAAGAGACCCAGTACTTC. The encoded protein is CASSLRGAGTQETQYF.

This clone was recorded once. The V call is TRBV30, the J call TRBJ1-5; a possible D gene is TRBD1 (5 bases). The CDR3 is 15 amino acids. Germline lookup yields CDR1 GTSNPN and CDR2 SVGIG (reference sequence). Trimming took 0 bases from V and 6 from J, leaving 15 bases between them. This CDR3 is CAWSVGDRLSQPQHF. CDR3 coding DNA: TGTGCCTGGAGTGTAGGTGACAGACTTTCTCAGCCCCAGCATTTT.

CDR3 nucleotide sequence: TGTGCCAGCTGGAGAGGACAAGGGTTTCCGAATGAGCAGTTCTTC. This encodes CASWRGQGFPNEQFF. The chain combines TRBV2 with TRBJ2-1; possibly TRBD1 for D (5 bases). CDR1 is SNHLY, CDR2 FYNNEI, per germline. Trimming cost V 8 bases and J 7 bases, with 21 bases left between them. The CDR3 extends over 15 amino acids.

The chain recombines TRBV6-5 with TRBJ1-1; D is perhaps TRBD1 (5 bases). Germline V lookup: CDR1 MNHEY, CDR2 SVGAGI. V was cut by 6 bases and J by 0 bases, with 11 bases left in between. CDR3 length equals 14 residues. CDR3 nucleotide sequence: TGTGCCAGCAGAACCTCGACAGTGAACACTGAAGCTTTCTTT. This codes for CASRTSTVNTEAFF.

J is TRBJ2-5 and V is TRBV6-6, with 7 bases aligning to TRBD2. The V gene's germline CDR1 is MNHNY and CDR2 SVGAGI (reference sequence). Trimming at V came to 1 base and at J to 2 bases, leaving 4 bases not matched to a gene. The CDR3 has 15 amino acids. CDR3 residues: CASSYLTGGQETQYF. CDR3 sequence (DNA): TGTGCCAGCAGTTACTTGACCGGGGGGCAAGAGACCCAGTACTTC.

The count of this clone is one. V is TRBV5-1 and J is TRBJ2-2, with D possibly being TRBD1 (5 bases). The germline CDR1 and CDR2 sequences are SGHRS and YFSETQ. CDR3 size: 16 residues. V dropped 4 bases and J dropped 4 bases, with 17 bases sitting between them. This CDR3 is CASSLLFGASTGELFF. CDR3 DNA: TGCGCCAGCAGCCTGTTATTTGGGGCCAGCACCGGGGAGCTGTTTTTT.

This sequence joins TRBV6-5 and TRBJ1-1; 9 bases match TRBD1. The CDR3 is made up of 15 amino acids. V shed 4 bases and J 5 bases; nucleotides not matched to a gene: 8. CDR1 is MNHEY and CDR2 is SVGAGI in the germline V gene. CDR3 residues: CASSSPGTGITEAFF. As DNA, the CDR3 is TGTGCCAGCAGTTCCCCAGGGACAGGGATAACTGAAGCTTTCTTT.

The V and J genes are TRBV2 and TRBJ1-2; 9 bases align to TRBD1. With V trimmed by 4 bases and J by 4 bases, 4 bases remained unmatched. CDR3 length: 14 residues. Germline CDR1 and CDR2: SNHLY and FYNNEI. The CDR3 loop is CASSGGQGGYGYTF. CDR3 nucleotide sequence: TGTGCCAGCAGTGGGGGACAGGGAGGCTATGGCTACACCTTC.

The chain joins TRBV19 to TRBJ2-5; 7 nucleotides align to TRBD2. Trimming cost V 5 bases and J 3 bases; bases outside gene matches: 9. The length of the CDR3 is 15 residues. From germline, CDR1 is LNHDA and CDR2 SQIVND (reference sequence). The CDR3 loop is CASSVVRREKETQYF. DNA of the CDR3: TGTGCCAGTAGTGTGGTGCGGCGGGAGAAAGAGACCCAGTACTTC.

The chain uses TRBV5-4 and TRBJ1-1; TRBD1 is a possible D gene (6 bases). CDR1 is SGHNT, CDR2 YYREEE, per germline (reference sequence). This CDR3 is built from 15 residues. With 4 bases removed from V and 0 bases from J, the gap between germline ends came to 13 bases. Here the CDR3 reads CASSVPGQMNTEAFF. CDR3 nucleotide sequence: TGTGCCAGCAGCGTACCCGGACAGATGAACACTGAAGCTTTCTTT. Supplemented by reference TRBV5-4 and TRBJ1-1, the full variable domain reads ETGVTQSPTHLIKTRGQQVTLRCSSQSGHNTVSWYQQALGQGPQFIFQYYREEENGRGNFPPRFSGLQFPNYSSELNVNALELDDSALYLCASSVPGQMNTEAFFGQGTRLTVV.

This clone was found once. This chain uses TRBV7-2 with TRBJ1-5; D gene uncertain. The CDR3 spans 15 residues. Trimming removed 1 base at V and 4 bases at J, with 11 bases between. Germline CDR1 reads SGHTA; CDR2 reads FQGNSA. The CDR3 loop is CASSLDGRINQPQHF. CDR3 nucleotide sequence: TGTGCCAGCAGCTTAGACGGCAGGATAAATCAGCCCCAGCATTTT. The full variable domain, with the rest looked up from reference TRBV7-2 and TRBJ1-5, is GAGVSQSPSNKVTEKGKDVELRCDPISGHTALYWYRQSLGQGLEFLIYFQGNSAPDKSGLPSDRFSAERTGGSVSTLTIQRTQQEDSAVYLCASSLDGRINQPQHFGDGTRLSIL.